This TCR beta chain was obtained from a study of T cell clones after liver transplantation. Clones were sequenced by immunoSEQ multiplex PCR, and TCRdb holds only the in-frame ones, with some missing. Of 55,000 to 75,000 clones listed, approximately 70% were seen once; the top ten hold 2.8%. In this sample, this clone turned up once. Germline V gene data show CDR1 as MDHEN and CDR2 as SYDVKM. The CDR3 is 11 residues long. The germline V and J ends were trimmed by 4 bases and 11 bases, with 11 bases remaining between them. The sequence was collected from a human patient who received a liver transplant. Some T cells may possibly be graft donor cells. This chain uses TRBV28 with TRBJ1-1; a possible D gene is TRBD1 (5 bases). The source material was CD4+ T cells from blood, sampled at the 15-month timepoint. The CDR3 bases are TGTGCCAGCAGTTCTGGGGGGTTCGCTTTCTTT. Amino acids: CASSSGGFAFF. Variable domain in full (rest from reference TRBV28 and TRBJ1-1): DVKVTQSSRYLVKRTGEKVFLECVQDMDHENMFWYRQDPGLGLRLIYFSYDVKMKEKGDIPEGYSVSREKKERFSLILESASTNQTSMYLCASSSGGFAFFGQGTRLTVV.